This T cell receptor beta chain was documented in a study of blood T cell repertoires in COVID-19. Study-level background: Spain, Italy and the United States supplied samples that represented acute and convalescent COVID-19.

V trimming: 5 bases; J trimming: 4 bases; junction bases outside the gene matches: 2. Germline assignment: CDR1 ENHRY and CDR2 SYGVKD. The length of the CDR3 is 13 residues. Profiling relied on immunoSEQ multiplex PCR, and the TCRdb table lists in-frame clones only, not all of them. Among around 24,000 clones, 90% were seen once, and the ten largest hold about 1.5%. This sequence was found in an older woman with active COVID-19. The sample comprised peripheral blood. The V call is TRBV10-3, the J call TRBJ2-1; 7 nucleotides align to TRBD2. This CDR3 reads CAISRGGYNEQFF. CDR3 coding DNA: TGTGCCATCAGTAGGGGAGGGTACAATGAGCAGTTCTTC.